These 20 T cell receptor beta chains originate from one sample sequenced in a study of blood T cell repertoires in COVID-19. Clones were read by immunoSEQ multiplex PCR, and TCRdb kept only the in-frame ones, dropping some. Of some 68,000 clones in the sample, roughly 80% were seen once. The specimen sequenced was peripheral blood. The source of these receptors is a man in his 70s with acute or convalescent COVID-19.

The rearrangement links TRBV18 to TRBJ2-3, with D tentatively TRBD1 (6 bases). V was pared by 3 bases and J by 5 bases, with 15 bases between. The CDR3 is made up of 15 amino acids. CDR1 KGHSH and CDR2 LQKENI come from the germline V gene. The CDR3 spells CASSPSQGRRDTQYF. Written as DNA, the CDR3 is TGTGCCAGCTCACCCTCACAGGGCCGCCGAGATACGCAGTATTTT.

This chain links TRBV5-1 with TRBJ2-3, with 11 bases lining up with TRBD2. The CDR3 loop spans 17 amino acids. The germline V gene encodes CDR1 SGHRS and CDR2 YFSETQ. V lost 0 bases, J lost 4 bases, and 7 bases stayed unmatched. The CDR3 DNA reads TGCGCCAGCAGCTTGGGATCAACTAGCGGGAGCGCAGATACGCAGTATTTT. As protein: CASSLGSTSGSADTQYF.

The V and J genes are TRBV5-4 and TRBJ1-2; D is ambiguous. Germline V gene sequence: CDR1 SGHNT, CDR2 YYREEE (reference sequence). The CDR3 loop spans 12 amino acids. V was pared by 0 bases and J by 7 bases, with 7 bases between. The CDR3 nucleotides read TGTGCCAGCAGCTTGGCACGGGGTGGCTACACCTTC. Residues: CASSLARGGYTF.

J is TRBJ1-6 and V is TRBV19; D ambiguous. The V end lost 5 bases, the J end lost 7 bases, and 15 bases lay between the germline ends. The CDR3 has 15 residues. Germline CDR1 LNHDA, CDR2 SQIVND (reference sequence). The CDR3 here is CASSLVAFGNSPLHF. CDR3 DNA: TGTGCCAGTAGTTTGGTAGCGTTCGGGAATTCACCCCTCCACTTT. Complete variable domain (other parts from reference TRBV19 and TRBJ1-6): DGGITQSPKYLFRKEGQNVTLSCEQNLNHDAMYWYRQDPGQGLRLIYYSQIVNDFQKGDIAEGYSVSREKKESFPLTVTSAQKNPTAFYLCASSLVAFGNSPLHFGNGTRLTVT.

There are many counts of this clone. The genes are TRBV6-1 and TRBJ2-3; the D gene is possibly TRBD1 (5 bases). Trimming pared 1 base from V and 4 bases from J, leaving 9 bases between. Germline CDR1 is MNHNS and CDR2 is SASEGT. This CDR3 is 14 amino acids long. The CDR3 is CASSEGWGPDTQYF. CDR3 nucleotides: TGTGCCAGCAGTGAAGGGTGGGGCCCAGATACGCAGTATTTT.

V and J are TRBV4-1 and TRBJ2-3; 9 bases agree with TRBD2. Germline trimming cut 4 bases from V and 5 bases from J; bases unmatched to any gene: 4. Germline values: CDR1 MGHRA, CDR2 YSYEKL. The length of the CDR3 is 14 residues. CDR3 loop: CASSLAGAGDTQYF. DNA for the CDR3: TGCGCCAGCAGCCTAGCGGGAGCGGGAGATACGCAGTATTTT.

CDR3 bases: TGTGCCATCAATCCGGGCTGGGATCTAGCGAGAACTTCCTACAATGAGCAGTTCTTC. Its protein product is CAINPGWDLARTSYNEQFF. The chain links TRBV10-3 to TRBJ2-1, with D possibly matching TRBD2 (6 bases). The V end lost 7 bases, the J end lost 1 base, and 26 bases lay between the germline ends. This CDR3 is built from 19 residues. Germline assignment: CDR1 ENHRY and CDR2 SYGVKD.

The rearrangement links TRBV3-1 (or the pseudogene TRBV3-2) to TRBJ1-5; D is unclear. V was cut by 4 bases and J by 3 bases, with 10 bases left in between. The CDR3 length is 14 residues. Germline-derived CDR1 and CDR2 are LGHDT and YNNKEL (reference sequence). CDR3 protein: CASSPGGNNQPQHF. As DNA, the CDR3 is TGTGCCAGCAGCCCGGGCGGGAACAATCAGCCCCAGCATTTT.

The V call is TRBV6-6, the J call TRBJ2-3; 9 bases map to TRBD2. The CDR3 is 13 amino acids. Germline V gene sequence: CDR1 MNHNY, CDR2 SVGAGI (reference sequence). J gave up 6 bases and V 11 bases, and 9 bases lay outside the gene matches. This CDR3 is CAAGGGRGDTQYF. The CDR3 bases are TGTGCCGCCGGGGGCGGGAGGGGGGATACGCAGTATTTT.

The CDR3 protein is CASSTSGTDTQYF. The CDR3 bases are TGTGCCAGCTCAACCTCAGGGACAGATACGCAGTATTTT. V gene TRBV18 combines with J gene TRBJ2-3, with D perhaps matching TRBD1 (5 bases). This CDR3 comprises 13 residues. Per germline, CDR1 KGHSH and CDR2 LQKENI. V was pared by 5 bases and J by 3 bases, with 9 bases between.

The chain joins TRBV7-9 to TRBJ2-1; 11 nucleotides line up with TRBD2. After removal of 4 bases from V and 8 bases from J, the junction contained 13 bases not matched to a gene. Germline assignment: CDR1 SEHNR and CDR2 FQNEAQ (reference sequence). The CDR3 runs 17 residues. In nucleotides, the CDR3 is TGTGCCAGCAGCTACCCTCCACTAGCGGGAGAGGCCTATGAGCAGTTCTTC. Translating it yields CASSYPPLAGEAYEQFF.

This sequence joins TRBV7-2 and TRBJ1-5, with a tentative D call TRBD1 (5 bases). Trimming cost V 5 bases and J 7 bases, with 12 bases left between them. From germline, CDR1 is SGHTA and CDR2 FQGNSA. The CDR3 runs to 13 residues. The CDR3 loop is CASSPQGGQPQHF. CDR3 DNA: TGTGCCAGCAGCCCTCAGGGAGGGCAGCCCCAGCATTTT.

This sequence joins TRBV18 and TRBJ1-2, with a tentative D call TRBD1 (6 bases). Germline-derived CDR1 and CDR2 are KGHSH and LQKENI. V was trimmed by 3 bases and J by 8 bases, leaving 13 bases between them. The CDR3 has 13 amino acids. CDR3 sequence (DNA): TGTGCCAGCTCACCTGGTCAGGGGTCCGGCTACACCTTC. It yields the protein CASSPGQGSGYTF. The full variable domain, its missing parts supplied by reference TRBV18 and TRBJ1-2, is NAGVMQNPRHLVRRRGQEARLRCSPMKGHSHVYWYRQLPEEGLKFMVYLQKENIIDESGMPKERFSAEFPKEGPSILRIQQVVRGDSAAYFCASSPGQGSGYTFGSGTRLTVV.

This chain joins TRBV6-2 or TRBV6-3 and TRBJ1-5; D is undetermined. The germline CDR1 and CDR2 sequences are MNHEY and SVGEGT. This CDR3 is 14 amino acids long. V was pared by 2 bases and J by 3 bases, with 8 bases between. Here the CDR3 DNA reads TGTGCCAGCAGTTACCCGGTTTCCAATCAGCCCCAGCATTTT. Translating gives CASSYPVSNQPQHF.

There are a few counts of this clone. The chain combines TRBV6-5 with TRBJ2-1; 10 bases align to TRBD2. The CDR3 covers 15 residues. V lost 2 bases and J lost 5; bases outside the gene matches: 3. Germline CDR1 and CDR2: MNHEY and SVGAGI. DNA of the CDR3: TGTGCCAGCAGTTACGAGGGACTAGCGAACAATGAGCAGTTCTTC. This translates into CASSYEGLANNEQFF.

The V gene is TRBV10-3, the J gene TRBJ2-7; 7 nucleotides align to TRBD1. Trimming removed 8 bases from V and 1 base from J; junction bases left unmatched: 5. Germline-derived CDR1 and CDR2 are ENHRY and SYGVKD. This CDR3 region has 13 residues. The chain's CDR3 is CAIQRQGSYEQYF. CDR3 in DNA: TGTGCCATCCAGAGACAGGGATCCTACGAGCAGTACTTC.

The chain recombines TRBV2 with TRBJ1-1; D ambiguous. Per germline, CDR1 SNHLY and CDR2 FYNNEI. The CDR3 consists of 13 residues. V lost 1 base to trimming and J lost 3 bases, with 6 bases between them. This chain's CDR3 is CASSEGSYTEAFF. In nucleotides, the CDR3 is TGTGCCAGCAGTGAAGGGAGCTACACTGAAGCTTTCTTT.

V usage is TRBV11-3 and J usage is TRBJ2-3; the D gene is possibly TRBD1 (6 bases). V lost 5 bases to trimming and J lost 6 bases, with 18 bases between them. CDR3 length: 15 amino acids. Germline assignment: CDR1 SGHNT and CDR2 YENEEA. Here the CDR3 reads CASSQNKGTGDTQYF. CDR3 in DNA: TGTGCCAGCAGCCAAAACAAAGGAACAGGGGATACGCAGTATTTT.

J is TRBJ1-2 and V is TRBV6-1; the D is unclear. Germline V CDR1 and CDR2: MNHNS, SASEGT. Trimming removed 4 bases from V and 5 bases from J, with 11 bases in between. This CDR3 is 13 amino acids long. CDR3 protein: CASSVAGSYGYTF. As DNA, the CDR3 is TGTGCCAGCAGTGTAGCTGGTAGTTATGGCTACACCTTC.

The chain couples TRBV7-3 to TRBJ1-2, with TRBD1 matching 7 bases. Trimming took 2 bases from V and 8 from J; bases not matched to a gene: 14. The CDR3 length is 16 residues. Per the germline V gene, CDR1 is SGHTA and CDR2 is FQGTGA. CDR3 region: CASSLFSGGVGPGYTF. The CDR3 DNA reads as TGTGCCAGCAGCTTATTTTCAGGGGGTGTCGGGCCAGGCTACACCTTC.